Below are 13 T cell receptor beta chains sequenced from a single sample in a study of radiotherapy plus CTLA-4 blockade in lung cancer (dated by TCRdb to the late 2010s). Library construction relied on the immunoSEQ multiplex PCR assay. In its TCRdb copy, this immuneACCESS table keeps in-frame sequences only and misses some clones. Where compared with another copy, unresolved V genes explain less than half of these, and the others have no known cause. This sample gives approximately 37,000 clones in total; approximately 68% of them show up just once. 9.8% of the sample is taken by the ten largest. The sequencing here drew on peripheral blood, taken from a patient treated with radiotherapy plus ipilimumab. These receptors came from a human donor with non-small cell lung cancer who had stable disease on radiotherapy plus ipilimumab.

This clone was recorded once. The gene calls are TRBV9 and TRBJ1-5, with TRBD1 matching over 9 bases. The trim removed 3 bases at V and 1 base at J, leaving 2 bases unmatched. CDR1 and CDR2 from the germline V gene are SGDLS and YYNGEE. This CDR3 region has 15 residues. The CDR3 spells CASSAQGASNQPQHF. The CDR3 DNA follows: TGTGCCAGCAGCGCACAGGGGGCGAGCAATCAGCCCCAGCATTTT.

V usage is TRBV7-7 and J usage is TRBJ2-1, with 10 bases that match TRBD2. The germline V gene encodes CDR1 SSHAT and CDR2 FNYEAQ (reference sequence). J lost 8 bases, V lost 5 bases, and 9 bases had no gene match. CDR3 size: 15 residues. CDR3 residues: CASSVRLAGEDEQFF. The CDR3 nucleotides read TGTGCCAGCAGCGTAAGGCTAGCGGGGGAAGATGAGCAGTTCTTC. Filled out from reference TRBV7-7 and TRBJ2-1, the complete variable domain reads GAGVSQSPRYKVTKRGQDVTLRCDPISSHATLYWYQQALGQGPEFLTYFNYEAQPDKSGLPSDRFSAERPEGSISTLTIQRTEQRDSAMYRCASSVRLAGEDEQFFGPGTRLTVL.

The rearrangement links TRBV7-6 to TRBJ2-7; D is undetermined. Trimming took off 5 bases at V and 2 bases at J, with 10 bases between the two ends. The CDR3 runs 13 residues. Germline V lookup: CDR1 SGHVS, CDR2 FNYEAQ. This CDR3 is CASSPAAAYEQYF. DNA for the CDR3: TGTGCCAGCAGCCCCGCCGCGGCCTACGAGCAGTACTTC.

CDR3: CASSLATGRNTEAFF. The CDR3 nucleotides read TGTGCCAGCAGCTTGGCTACGGGAAGGAACACTGAAGCTTTCTTT. The rearrangement uses TRBV5-6 and TRBJ1-1; unclear D gene. V dropped 0 bases and J dropped 1 base, with 10 bases sitting between them. There are 15 residues in the CDR3. Germline-derived CDR1 and CDR2 are SGHDT and YYEEEE.

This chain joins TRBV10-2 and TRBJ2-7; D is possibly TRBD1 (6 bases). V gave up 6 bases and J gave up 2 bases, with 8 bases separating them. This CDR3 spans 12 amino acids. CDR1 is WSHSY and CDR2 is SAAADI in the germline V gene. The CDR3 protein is CASSGQTYEQYF. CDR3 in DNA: TGCGCCAGCAGCGGACAGACCTACGAGCAGTACTTC.

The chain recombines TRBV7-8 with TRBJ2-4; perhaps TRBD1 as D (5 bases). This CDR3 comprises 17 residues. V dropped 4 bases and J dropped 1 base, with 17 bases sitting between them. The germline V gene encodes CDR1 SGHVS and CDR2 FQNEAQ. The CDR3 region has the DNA TGTGCCAGCAGCTGGAATACAGGTCCCGGTGCCAAAAACATTCAGTACTTC. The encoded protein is CASSWNTGPGAKNIQYF.

The CDR3 spells CAWDLAGYNEQFF. CDR3 coding DNA: TGTGCCTGGGATCTAGCGGGATACAATGAGCAGTTCTTC. The V gene is TRBV30, the J gene TRBJ2-1; 9 bases map to TRBD2. The V gene's germline CDR1 is GTSNPN and CDR2 SVGIG (reference sequence). Trimming cost V 5 bases and J 4 bases; bases outside gene matches: 3. The length of the CDR3 is 13 residues. Based on the CDR3 plus reference TRBV30 and TRBJ2-1, the full variable domain is SQTIHQWPATLVQPVGSPLSLECTVEGTSNPNLYWYRQAAGRGLQLLFYSVGIGQISSEVPQNLSASRPQDRQFILSSKKLLLSDSGFYLCAWDLAGYNEQFFGPGTRLTVL.

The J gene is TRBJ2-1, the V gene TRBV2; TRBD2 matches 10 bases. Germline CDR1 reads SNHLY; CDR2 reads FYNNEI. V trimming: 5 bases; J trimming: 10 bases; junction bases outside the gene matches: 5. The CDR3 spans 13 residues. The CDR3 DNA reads TGTGCCAGCAGTATGATAGCGGGGGGAGAGCAGTTCTTC. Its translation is CASSMIAGGEQFF.

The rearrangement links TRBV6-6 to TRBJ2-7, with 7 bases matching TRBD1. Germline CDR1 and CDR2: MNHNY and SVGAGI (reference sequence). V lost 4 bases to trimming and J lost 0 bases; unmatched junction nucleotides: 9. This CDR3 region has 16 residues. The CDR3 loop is CASSSGTAGASYEQYF. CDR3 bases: TGTGCCAGCAGTTCCGGGACAGCTGGGGCCTCCTACGAGCAGTACTTC.

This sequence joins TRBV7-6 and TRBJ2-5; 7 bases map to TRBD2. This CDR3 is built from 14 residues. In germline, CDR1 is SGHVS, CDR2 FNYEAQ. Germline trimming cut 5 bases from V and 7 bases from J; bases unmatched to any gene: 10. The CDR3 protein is CASSPGLDGATQYF. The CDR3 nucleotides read TGTGCCAGCAGCCCCGGACTAGACGGGGCGACCCAGTACTTC.

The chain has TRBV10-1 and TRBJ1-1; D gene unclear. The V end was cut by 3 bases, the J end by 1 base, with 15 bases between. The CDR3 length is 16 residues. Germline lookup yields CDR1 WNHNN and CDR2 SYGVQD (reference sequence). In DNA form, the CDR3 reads TGCGCCAGCAGTGACTCCGTTGTGCCGGGGAACACTGAAGCTTTCTTT. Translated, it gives CASSDSVVPGNTEAFF.

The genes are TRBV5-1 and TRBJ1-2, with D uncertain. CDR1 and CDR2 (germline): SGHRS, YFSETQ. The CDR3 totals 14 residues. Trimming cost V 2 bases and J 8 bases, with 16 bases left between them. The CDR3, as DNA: TGCGCCAGCAGCTTTCGTGTATCCTCGGGGGGCTACACCTTC. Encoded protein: CASSFRVSSGGYTF.

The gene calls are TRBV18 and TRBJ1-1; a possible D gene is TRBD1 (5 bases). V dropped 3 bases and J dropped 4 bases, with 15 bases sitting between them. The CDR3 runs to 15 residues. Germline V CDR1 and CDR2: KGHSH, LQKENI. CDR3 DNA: TGTGCCAGCTCACCCCGGGGGGAGGGCAGCACTGAAGCTTTCTTT. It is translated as CASSPRGEGSTEAFF.